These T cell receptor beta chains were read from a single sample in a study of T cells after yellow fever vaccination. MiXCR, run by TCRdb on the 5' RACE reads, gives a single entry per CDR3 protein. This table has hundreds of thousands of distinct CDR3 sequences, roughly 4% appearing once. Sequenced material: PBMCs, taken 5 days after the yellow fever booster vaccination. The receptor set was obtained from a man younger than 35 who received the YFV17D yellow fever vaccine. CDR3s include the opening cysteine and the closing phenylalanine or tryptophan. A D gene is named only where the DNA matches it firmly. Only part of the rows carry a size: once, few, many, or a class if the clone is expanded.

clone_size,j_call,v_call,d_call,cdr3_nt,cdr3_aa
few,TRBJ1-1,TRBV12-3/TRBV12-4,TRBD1,TGTGCCAGCAGAAAGGACAGGGGTAACACTGAAGCTTTCTTT,CASRKDRGNTEAFF
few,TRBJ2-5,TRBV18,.,TGTGCCAGCTCACCTAATCCCGGGACACTAAAAGAGACCCAGTACTTC,CASSPNPGTLKETQYF
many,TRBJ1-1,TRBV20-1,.,TGCAGTGCGGGGGTCAACACTGAAGCTTTCTTT,CSAGVNTEAFF
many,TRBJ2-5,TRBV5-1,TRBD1,TGCGCCAGCAGCTTGGACCGGGACAGGGGCAAAGAGACCCAGTACTTC,CASSLDRDRGKETQYF
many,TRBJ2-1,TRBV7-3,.,TGTGCCAGCAGCCCTGGAGAGTACTACAATGAGCAGTTCTTC,CASSPGEYYNEQFF
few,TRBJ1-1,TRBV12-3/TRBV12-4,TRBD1,TGTGCCAGCAGTTGGACAGGGGTAAAGAACACTGAAGCTTTCTTT,CASSWTGVKNTEAFF
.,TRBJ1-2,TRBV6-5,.,TGTGCCAGCAGCCCCGTGATGGGGAACTATGGCTACACCTTC,CASSPVMGNYGYTF
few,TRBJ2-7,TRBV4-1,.,TGCGCCAGCAGCCAGGTTGGGATAGTGGGCGAGCAGTACTTC,CASSQVGIVGEQYF
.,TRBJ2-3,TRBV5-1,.,TGCGCCAGCAGCTGGGTAGACCCCACAGATACGCAGTATTTT,CASSWVDPTDTQYF
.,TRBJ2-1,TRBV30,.,TGTGCCTGGAGCGAACTATGGAGTGAGCAGTTCTTC,CAWSELWSEQFF
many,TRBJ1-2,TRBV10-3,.,TGTGCCATTTCAGGGCTTGATCTCTATGGCTACACCTTC,CAISGLDLYGYTF
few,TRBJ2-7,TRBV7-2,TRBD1,TGTGCCAGCAGCTTAGCCACGGGACAGGGGAATCCTCTGGAGCAGTACTTC,CASSLATGQGNPLEQYF
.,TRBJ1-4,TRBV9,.,TGTGCCAGCAGCGAGGAAGGTGGCAGGAATGAAAAACTGTTTTTT,CASSEEGGRNEKLFF
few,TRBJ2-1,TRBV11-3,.,TGTGCCAGCAGCGATGCGCGGAGCTCCTACAATGAGCAGTTCTTC,CASSDARSSYNEQFF
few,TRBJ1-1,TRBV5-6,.,TGTGCCAGCAGCTGGGTGGTAGGGGTGAACACTGAAGCTTTCTTT,CASSWVVGVNTEAFF
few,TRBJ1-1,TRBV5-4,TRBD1,TGTGCCAGCAGCCCTGACAGGGTTGAAGCTTTCTTT,CASSPDRVEAFF
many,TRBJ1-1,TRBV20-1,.,TGCAGTGCCCAAGTACCGGGACACAGGAACACTGAAGCTTTCTTT,CSAQVPGHRNTEAFF
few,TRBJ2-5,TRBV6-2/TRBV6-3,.,TGTGCCAGCAATCCTCCGGGACAAGGGTGGGAGACCCAGTACTTC,CASNPPGQGWETQYF
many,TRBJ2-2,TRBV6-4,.,TGTGCCAGCAGTGACGGGACAAACACCGGGGAGCTGTTTTTT,CASSDGTNTGELFF
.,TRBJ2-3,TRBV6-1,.,TGTGCCAGCAGTGGATCGGGAAACACAGATACGCAGTATTTT,CASSGSGNTDTQYF
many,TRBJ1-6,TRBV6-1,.,TGTGCCAGCAGTGAAGCCGGCAATTCACCCCTCCACTTT,CASSEAGNSPLHF
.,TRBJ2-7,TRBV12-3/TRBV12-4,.,TGTGCCAGCAGCGCAAGATCTCGGCCCTACGAGCAGTACTTC,CASSARSRPYEQYF
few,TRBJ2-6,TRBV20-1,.,TGCAGTGCTAGACATTACTCTGGGGCCAACGTCCTGACTTTC,CSARHYSGANVLTF
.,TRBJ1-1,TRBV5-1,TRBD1,TGCGCCAGCAGCTCGACAGACAGGGATATGAACACTGAAGCTTTCTTT,CASSSTDRDMNTEAFF
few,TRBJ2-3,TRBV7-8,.,TGTGCCAGCAGCTTAGGGCGAGGACTAACCACAGATACGCAGTATTTT,CASSLGRGLTTDTQYF
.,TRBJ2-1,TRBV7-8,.,TGTGCCAGCAGCTCCCAGCCTCCAGGGCCAACATACAATGAGCAGTTCTTC,CASSSQPPGPTYNEQFF
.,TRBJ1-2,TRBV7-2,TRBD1,TGTGCCAGCAGACTTGGACAGGGGGTTAACTATGGCTACACCTTC,CASRLGQGVNYGYTF
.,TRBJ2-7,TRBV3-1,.,TGTGCCAGCAGCCAAAATCCCAGGCCTCCCTACGAGCAGTACTTC,CASSQNPRPPYEQYF
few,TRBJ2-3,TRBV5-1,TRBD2,TGCGCCAGCAGCTTGGCTCGGGGGGGCCGCACAGATACGCAGTATTTT,CASSLARGGRTDTQYF
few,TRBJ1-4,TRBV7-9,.,TGTGCCAGCAGCGCCGGGGGGACGGGCGAAAAACTGTTTTTT,CASSAGGTGEKLFF
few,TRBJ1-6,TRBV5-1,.,TGCGCCAGCAGCTTTCTGGGACAAACTAATTCACCCCTCCACTTT,CASSFLGQTNSPLHF
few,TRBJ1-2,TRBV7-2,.,TGTGCCAGCACCCGAGGCGGGGCGACACTTAATAACTATGGCTACACCTTC,CASTRGGATLNNYGYTF
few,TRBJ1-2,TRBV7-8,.,TGTGCCAGCAGCTTAGTGGTAGGGGTAGGGTATGGCTACACCTTC,CASSLVVGVGYGYTF
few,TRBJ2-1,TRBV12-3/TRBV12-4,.,TGTGCCAGCAGTCCGGACAGAAGAGAGTACAATGAGCAGTTCTTC,CASSPDRREYNEQFF
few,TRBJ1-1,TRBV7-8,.,TGTGCCAGCAGCCACATAGGGGGTCTGAGGGGGACTGAAGCTTTCTTT,CASSHIGGLRGTEAFF
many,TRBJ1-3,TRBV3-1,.,TGTGCCAGCAGCCCCGCAGGGTCTGGAAACACCATATATTTT,CASSPAGSGNTIYF
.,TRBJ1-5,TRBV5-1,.,TGCGCCAGCAGCTGGGGACCCGATCAGCCCCAGCATTTT,CASSWGPDQPQHF
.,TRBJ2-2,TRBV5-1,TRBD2,TGCGCCAGCAGCTTGGGGACTAGCTACACCGGGGAGCTGTTTTTT,CASSLGTSYTGELFF
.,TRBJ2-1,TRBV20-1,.,TGCAGTGCGGGGACAAGGGTGAGGTCATACAATGAGCAGTTCTTC,CSAGTRVRSYNEQFF
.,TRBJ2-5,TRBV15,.,TGTGCCACCAGCAGAGATGCCGGGGTAATGGAGGAGACCCAGTACTTC,CATSRDAGVMEETQYF
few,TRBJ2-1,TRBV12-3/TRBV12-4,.,TGTGCCAGCAGTCCCTCGGCCGGGAATGAGCAGTTCTTC,CASSPSAGNEQFF
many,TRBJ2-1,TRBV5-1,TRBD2,TGCGCCAGCAGCTTGGCGGTAGCGGGGGGGCGGATCAATGAGCAGTTCTTC,CASSLAVAGGRINEQFF
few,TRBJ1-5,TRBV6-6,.,TGTGCCAGCAGTAGGGGAGCTTATAGCAATCAGCCCCAGCATTTT,CASSRGAYSNQPQHF
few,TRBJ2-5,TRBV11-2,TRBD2,TGTGCCAGCAGCCTTTCGGAGACTAGCGGGGTTTGGGGAGAGACCCAGTACTTC,CASSLSETSGVWGETQYF
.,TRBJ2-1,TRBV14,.,TGTGCCAGCAGCCAGTTTGGGGGATACAATGAGCAGTTCTTC,CASSQFGGYNEQFF
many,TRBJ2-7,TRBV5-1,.,TGCGCCAGCAGCTTGGATACTAGGAACTACGAGCAGTACTTC,CASSLDTRNYEQYF
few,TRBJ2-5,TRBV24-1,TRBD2,TGTGCCACCAGTCCAAATGGACTAGCGGGGGAAGAGACCCAGTACTTC,CATSPNGLAGEETQYF
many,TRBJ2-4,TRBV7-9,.,TGTGCCAGCAGCACGGACCCAATGATTCAGTACTTC,CASSTDPMIQYF
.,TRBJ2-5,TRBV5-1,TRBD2,TGCGCCAGCAGCTCGGGACTAGCGGGGCAAGAGACCCAGTACTTC,CASSSGLAGQETQYF
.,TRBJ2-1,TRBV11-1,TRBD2,TGTGCCAGCAGCTTTCCGGGACTAGCGGGGGGTTCCTCCTACAATGAGCAGTTCTTC,CASSFPGLAGGSSYNEQFF
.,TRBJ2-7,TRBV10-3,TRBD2,TGTGCCATCAGTGAGTCTAGCGGGTCGAGGGAGCAGTACTTC,CAISESSGSREQYF
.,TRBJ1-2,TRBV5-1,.,TGCGCCAGCAGCTTGGTGGGCAGTCGGGGCTACACCTTC,CASSLVGSRGYTF
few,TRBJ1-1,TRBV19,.,TGTGCCAGTAGTATTGACGAAGCTTTCTTT,CASSIDEAFF
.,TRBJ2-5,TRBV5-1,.,TGCGCCAGCAGCTCCACAGACCAAGAGACCCAGTACTTC,CASSSTDQETQYF
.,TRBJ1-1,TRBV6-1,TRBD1,TGTGCCAGCAGTGACGGACAGGGTTACACTGAAGCTTTCTTT,CASSDGQGYTEAFF
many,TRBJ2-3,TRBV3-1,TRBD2,TGTGCCAGCAGCCCCGGGACTAGCGGGGGGGCAGATACGCAGTATTTT,CASSPGTSGGADTQYF
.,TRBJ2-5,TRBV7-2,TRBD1,TGTGCCAGCAGCGCGGACAGGGTAGAGACCCAGTACTTC,CASSADRVETQYF
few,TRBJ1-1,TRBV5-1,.,TGCGCCAGCAGCTCGCTTTTGGGGGGCGGGACTGAAGCTTTCTTT,CASSSLLGGGTEAFF
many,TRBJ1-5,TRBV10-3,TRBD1,TGTGCCATCAATAGGGGGCTGGATGAGCCCCAGCATTTT,CAINRGLDEPQHF